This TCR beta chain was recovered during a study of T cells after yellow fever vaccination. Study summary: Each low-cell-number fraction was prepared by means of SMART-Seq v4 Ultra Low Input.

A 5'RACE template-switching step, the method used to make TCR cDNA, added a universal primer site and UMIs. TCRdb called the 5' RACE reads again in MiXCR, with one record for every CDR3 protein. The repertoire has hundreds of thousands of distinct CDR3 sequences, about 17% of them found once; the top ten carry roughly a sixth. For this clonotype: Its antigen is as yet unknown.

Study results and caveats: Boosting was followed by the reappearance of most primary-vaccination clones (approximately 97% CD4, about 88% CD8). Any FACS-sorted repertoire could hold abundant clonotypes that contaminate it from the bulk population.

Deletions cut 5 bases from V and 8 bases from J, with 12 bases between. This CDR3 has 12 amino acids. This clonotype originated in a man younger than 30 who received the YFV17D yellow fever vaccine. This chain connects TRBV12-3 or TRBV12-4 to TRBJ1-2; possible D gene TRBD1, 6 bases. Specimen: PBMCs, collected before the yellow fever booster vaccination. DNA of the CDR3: TGTGCCAGCAGTATCCAGGGGCGAGGCTACACCTTC. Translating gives CASSIQGRGYTF.